Detailed here is one TCR beta chain. As yet, its antigen is unknown. Multiplex touch-down PCR with TRB-A/B primers amplified rearranged V-D-J TRB sequences. MiXCR was run by TCRdb on the multiplex PCR reads, yielding one entry per CDR3 protein. The sample includes thousands of distinct CDR3 sequences, roughly 32% of them seen just once. These data are taken from a study of T cell repertoires in aging, cancer and after chemotherapy. Across the study: Approximately 10 million TCR reads were in the whole dataset.

Peripheral blood genomic DNA, not sorted cells or RNA, was the template. Points from the study as a whole: Loss of evenness, beyond lost richness, contributed to age-related TCR diversity decline in cancer patients. Untreated cancer patients had significantly lower blood TCR diversity than age-matched healthy donors. Across the chemotherapy interval, each cancer cohort showed higher median generation probability, suggesting thymic rebound.

Germline CDR1 and CDR2: MNHEY and SVGAGI. V was trimmed by 5 bases and J by 1 base, leaving 17 bases between them. This CDR3 has 16 amino acids. The sequence was collected from a human donor in good health. Sequenced material: blood. The J gene is TRBJ1-1, the V gene TRBV6-5; D possibly corresponds to TRBD1 (5 bases). Here the CDR3 reads CASSEGAGLGNTEAFF. The CDR3 DNA is TGTGCCAGCAGTGAAGGGGCAGGTTTAGGGAACACTGAAGCTTTCTTT.